The rows below give T cell receptor beta chains drawn from one sample of a study of blood T cell repertoires in COVID-19. Profiling relied on immunoSEQ multiplex PCR, and the TCRdb table lists in-frame clones only, not all of them. This table holds over 65,000 clones, just over 85% found once. Sequencing was carried out using peripheral blood. The origin of the receptors is a man aged 45-65 years with active or convalescent COVID-19. Each CDR3 is given with its conserved first and last residue. Fields, in order: CDR3 DNA, CDR3 protein, clone size, J gene, V gene, D gene. The D gene is left open where the match is weak. Size is omitted from some rows. Given values are once, few, many or a class for expanded clones.

cdr3_nt: TGCGCCAGCAGCCAAGTACTGGGGCTAGCGGGGGCATACAATGAGCAGTTCTTC
cdr3_aa: CASSQVLGLAGAYNEQFF
clone_size: .
j_call: TRBJ2-1
v_call: TRBV4-1
d_call: TRBD2

cdr3_nt: TGTGCCAGCAGTGAAGCGGGACTAGCGGGAGCCCTTAGGGCAGATACGCAGTATTTT
cdr3_aa: CASSEAGLAGALRADTQYF
clone_size: few
j_call: TRBJ2-3
v_call: TRBV2
d_call: TRBD2

cdr3_nt: TGTGCCAGCAGCGTGAAGCCGGGAGATAACACTGAAGCTTTCTTT
cdr3_aa: CASSVKPGDNTEAFF
clone_size: .
j_call: TRBJ1-1
v_call: TRBV9
d_call: .

cdr3_nt: TGTGCCAGCAGCTTGGCTGGGGGGAATGAGCAGTTCTTC
cdr3_aa: CASSLAGGNEQFF
clone_size: .
j_call: TRBJ2-1
v_call: TRBV5-4
d_call: .

cdr3_nt: TGTGCCACCAGTGACCCTAGGACAGGGGGCGTCTATGGCTACACCTTC
cdr3_aa: CATSDPRTGGVYGYTF
clone_size: .
j_call: TRBJ1-2
v_call: TRBV24-1
d_call: TRBD1

cdr3_nt: TGTGCCAGTATGGGACTGGAGGCTAACAATGAGCAGTTCTTC
cdr3_aa: CASMGLEANNEQFF
clone_size: .
j_call: TRBJ2-1
v_call: TRBV19
d_call: .

cdr3_nt: TGCGCCAGCAGCCAAGATTCCCGACAGGGGGCTGGCACCGGGGAGCTGTTTTTT
cdr3_aa: CASSQDSRQGAGTGELFF
clone_size: .
j_call: TRBJ2-2
v_call: TRBV4-3
d_call: TRBD1

cdr3_nt: TGCAGCGTCGGGACTAGCGGGGGGTCAGATACGCAGTATTTT
cdr3_aa: CSVGTSGGSDTQYF
clone_size: .
j_call: TRBJ2-3
v_call: TRBV29-1
d_call: TRBD2

cdr3_nt: TGTGCCAGCAGTGGGAGACAGGGAACCTACGAGCAGTACTTC
cdr3_aa: CASSGRQGTYEQYF
clone_size: .
j_call: TRBJ2-7
v_call: TRBV25-1
d_call: TRBD1

cdr3_nt: TGCAGCGTTAGCCGCAGCTTGACGGGAACAGATACGCAGTATTTT
cdr3_aa: CSVSRSLTGTDTQYF
clone_size: .
j_call: TRBJ2-3
v_call: TRBV29-1
d_call: .

cdr3_nt: TGCGCCAGCAGCTTGGTTGCAGGGTTAAATGAGCAGTTCTTC
cdr3_aa: CASSLVAGLNEQFF
clone_size: .
j_call: TRBJ2-1
v_call: TRBV5-1
d_call: .

cdr3_nt: TGTGCCAGCAGCCCGACAGGCTATGGCTACACCTTC
cdr3_aa: CASSPTGYGYTF
clone_size: .
j_call: TRBJ1-2
v_call: TRBV11-2
d_call: .

cdr3_nt: TGTGCCAGCAGTTACTATGGGAGGACCGGGGAGCTGTTTTTT
cdr3_aa: CASSYYGRTGELFF
clone_size: once
j_call: TRBJ2-2
v_call: TRBV6-5
d_call: .

cdr3_nt: TGTGCCAGCAGCCAATACGGCCAGAGGAACACAGATACGCAGTATTTT
cdr3_aa: CASSQYGQRNTDTQYF
clone_size: .
j_call: TRBJ2-3
v_call: TRBV3-1/TRBV3-2
d_call: .

cdr3_nt: TGTGCCAGCAAAACCCAGGGCCAAGAGACCCAGTACTTC
cdr3_aa: CASKTQGQETQYF
clone_size: .
j_call: TRBJ2-5
v_call: TRBV6-5
d_call: .

cdr3_nt: TGTGCCAGCAGTTCGACGACAGGGGGCGATCGATTTGAAGCTTTCTTT
cdr3_aa: CASSSTTGGDRFEAFF
clone_size: .
j_call: TRBJ1-1
v_call: TRBV6-6
d_call: TRBD1

cdr3_nt: TGTGCCAGCAGGCAGAGAGGCTTCGGGACAGGGGAGGATCAGCCCCAGCATTTT
cdr3_aa: CASRQRGFGTGEDQPQHF
clone_size: .
j_call: TRBJ1-5
v_call: TRBV28
d_call: TRBD1

cdr3_nt: TGCGCCAGCAGCTTGTCAGGCCGACAGAGCTCTGGAAACACCATATATTTT
cdr3_aa: CASSLSGRQSSGNTIYF
clone_size: .
j_call: TRBJ1-3
v_call: TRBV5-1
d_call: .

cdr3_nt: TGTGCCAGCAGCCCCCTCCCCGGCAGGGTGTTTAATTCACCCCTCCACTTT
cdr3_aa: CASSPLPGRVFNSPLHF
clone_size: .
j_call: TRBJ1-6
v_call: TRBV3-1/TRBV3-2
d_call: .

cdr3_nt: TGTGCCACCAGCAGAGATCTAGCCAGGGGATCCTACGAGCAGTACTTC
cdr3_aa: CATSRDLARGSYEQYF
clone_size: .
j_call: TRBJ2-7
v_call: TRBV15
d_call: .

cdr3_nt: TGTGCCAGCAGCGTAGTTGCCAGGGGGCGGGCGGGCACTGAAGCTTTCTTT
cdr3_aa: CASSVVARGRAGTEAFF
clone_size: .
j_call: TRBJ1-1
v_call: TRBV9
d_call: TRBD1

cdr3_nt: TGTGCCAGCAGTTTATCCCTAGCAGGTGAGCAGTTCTTC
cdr3_aa: CASSLSLAGEQFF
clone_size: .
j_call: TRBJ2-1
v_call: TRBV12-3/TRBV12-4
d_call: .

cdr3_nt: TGCGCCAGCAGCCAAGACGGGGGTCAGCCCCAGCATTTT
cdr3_aa: CASSQDGGQPQHF
clone_size: .
j_call: TRBJ1-5
v_call: TRBV4-3
d_call: .

cdr3_nt: TGTGCCAGTAGTATAGAGGGGGGGTATAATTCACCCCTCCACTTT
cdr3_aa: CASSIEGGYNSPLHF
clone_size: .
j_call: TRBJ1-6
v_call: TRBV19
d_call: .

cdr3_nt: TGCGCCAGCGATACCGGGACAGGGGCAAACACTGAAGCTTTCTTT
cdr3_aa: CASDTGTGANTEAFF
clone_size: .
j_call: TRBJ1-1
v_call: TRBV5-1
d_call: TRBD1

cdr3_nt: TGCGCCAGCAGCCAAGATTCCAGGGCCAGGGCTAGCGGGGGGGCAGATACGCAGTATTTT
cdr3_aa: CASSQDSRARASGGADTQYF
clone_size: .
j_call: TRBJ2-3
v_call: TRBV4-1
d_call: TRBD2

cdr3_nt: TGTGCCAGCAGCGTAGGACAGGGGGACGAGCAGTACTTC
cdr3_aa: CASSVGQGDEQYF
clone_size: .
j_call: TRBJ2-7
v_call: TRBV9
d_call: TRBD1

cdr3_nt: TGCGCCAGCAGCACGGGACAGGGTAACGAGCAGTACTTC
cdr3_aa: CASSTGQGNEQYF
clone_size: .
j_call: TRBJ2-7
v_call: TRBV10-1
d_call: TRBD1

cdr3_nt: TGTGCCTCCAGGGGCTATAGCACAGATACGCAGTATTTT
cdr3_aa: CASRGYSTDTQYF
clone_size: .
j_call: TRBJ2-3
v_call: TRBV9
d_call: .

cdr3_nt: TGTGCCAGCAGCTTGGGTGCAGGGTTAAATGAAAAACTGTTTTTT
cdr3_aa: CASSLGAGLNEKLFF
clone_size: once
j_call: TRBJ1-4
v_call: TRBV5-8
d_call: .

cdr3_nt: TGTGCCAGCAGCCTTCAACGGGACAGGGGAGTTGGCTACACCTTC
cdr3_aa: CASSLQRDRGVGYTF
clone_size: few
j_call: TRBJ1-2
v_call: TRBV9
d_call: TRBD1

cdr3_nt: TGTGCCAGCAGTTTAGGCGGGACAGGGGGCCTCAATGAGCAGTTCTTC
cdr3_aa: CASSLGGTGGLNEQFF
clone_size: many
j_call: TRBJ2-1
v_call: TRBV28
d_call: TRBD1

cdr3_nt: TGTGCCTGGAGTGTACCGGGTGCGCGGGGCTACACCTTC
cdr3_aa: CAWSVPGARGYTF
clone_size: .
j_call: TRBJ1-2
v_call: TRBV30
d_call: .

cdr3_nt: TGTGCCATCAGAAAAGACAGGGAGAGCACTGAAGCTTTCTTT
cdr3_aa: CAIRKDRESTEAFF
clone_size: .
j_call: TRBJ1-1
v_call: TRBV10-3
d_call: TRBD1

cdr3_nt: .
cdr3_aa: CSVVSVRGTEAFF
clone_size: .
j_call: TRBJ1-1
v_call: TRBV29-1
d_call: .

cdr3_nt: TGTGCCAGCAGTTTATACCGGACAGGGTTTTCGGGATCACCCCTCCACTTT
cdr3_aa: CASSLYRTGFSGSPLHF
clone_size: once
j_call: TRBJ1-6
v_call: TRBV27
d_call: TRBD1

cdr3_nt: TGTGCCAGCAGCTTGGGAGATCCTAATCAGCCCCAGCATTTT
cdr3_aa: CASSLGDPNQPQHF
clone_size: once
j_call: TRBJ1-5
v_call: TRBV5-4
d_call: .

cdr3_nt: TGTGCCAGCAGCTCGACAGGGAGGTCCACCGGGGAGCTGTTTTTT
cdr3_aa: CASSSTGRSTGELFF
clone_size: .
j_call: TRBJ2-2
v_call: TRBV11-2
d_call: .

cdr3_nt: TGTGCCAGCAGCTCTGCGGAAGGAACAGATACGCAGTATTTT
cdr3_aa: CASSSAEGTDTQYF
clone_size: .
j_call: TRBJ2-3
v_call: TRBV21-1
d_call: .

cdr3_nt: TGTGCCAGTAGCCTCCCGGACAGGGGTTCCGAGCAGTACTTC
cdr3_aa: CASSLPDRGSEQYF
clone_size: .
j_call: TRBJ2-7
v_call: TRBV19
d_call: TRBD1

cdr3_nt: TGTGCCAGCAGTTCGCCCTCGTTGAGGTACCAAGAGACCCAGTACTTC
cdr3_aa: CASSSPSLRYQETQYF
clone_size: few
j_call: TRBJ2-5
v_call: TRBV6-8
d_call: .

cdr3_nt: TGTGCCAGCAGCTCAGGCGGCGGGTACTTATCCTACGAGCAGTACTTC
cdr3_aa: CASSSGGGYLSYEQYF
clone_size: .
j_call: TRBJ2-7
v_call: TRBV11-2
d_call: .